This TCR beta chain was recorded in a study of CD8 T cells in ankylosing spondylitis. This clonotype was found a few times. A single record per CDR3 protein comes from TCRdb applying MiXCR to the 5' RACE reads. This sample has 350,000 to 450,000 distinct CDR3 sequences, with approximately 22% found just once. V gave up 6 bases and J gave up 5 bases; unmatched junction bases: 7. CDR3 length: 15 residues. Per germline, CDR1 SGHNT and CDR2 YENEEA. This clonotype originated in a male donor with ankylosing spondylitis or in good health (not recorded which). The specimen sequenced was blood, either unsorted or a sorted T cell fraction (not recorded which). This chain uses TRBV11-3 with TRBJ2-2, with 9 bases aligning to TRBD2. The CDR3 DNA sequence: TGTGCCAGCAGGGCGACTAGCGGCCTTACCGGGGAGCTGTTTTTT. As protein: CASRATSGLTGELFF.